The clone carrying this T cell receptor beta chain was counted at least ten times. Antigen: not known. The data were obtained in a study of neurological immune-mediated disorders. Study context: Relapsing-remitting forms accounted for about 90% of the roughly 34 multiple sclerosis patients and secondary progressive forms for 3. The study's findings and limits: The most TCR clonal expansion was seen in HTLV-1-associated myelopathy, whereas the least was seen in multiple sclerosis, below the level in healthy controls.

The CDR3 totals 15 residues. Germline trimming cut 5 bases from V and 2 bases from J; bases unmatched to any gene: 7. Per germline, CDR1 MNHNS and CDR2 SASEGT. TCRdb re-called the 5' RACE reads with MiXCR, one entry per CDR3 protein. There are 45,000 or so distinct CDR3 sequences in the sample; approximately 3% occur only once, and about 15% lies in the top ten. Sequenced material: PBMCs. The source is a woman aged 50 to 65 with multiple sclerosis. The rearrangement joins TRBV6-1 to TRBJ2-7; 9 bases are shared with TRBD1. Here the CDR3 reads CASSSWGQGTYEQYF. Here the CDR3 DNA reads TGTGCCAGCAGTTCTTGGGGACAGGGTACCTACGAGCAGTACTTC.